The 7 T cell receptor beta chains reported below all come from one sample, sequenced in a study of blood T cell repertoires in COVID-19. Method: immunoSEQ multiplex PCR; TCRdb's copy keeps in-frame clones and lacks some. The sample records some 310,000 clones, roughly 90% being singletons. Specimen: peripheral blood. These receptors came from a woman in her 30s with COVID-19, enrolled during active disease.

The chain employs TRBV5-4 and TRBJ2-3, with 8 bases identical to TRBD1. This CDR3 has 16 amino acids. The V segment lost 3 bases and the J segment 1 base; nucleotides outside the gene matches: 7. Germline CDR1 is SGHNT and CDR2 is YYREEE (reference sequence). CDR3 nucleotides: TGTGCCAGCAGCTATCCCCCGACAGGGGGCACAGATACGCAGTATTTT. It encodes CASSYPPTGGTDTQYF.

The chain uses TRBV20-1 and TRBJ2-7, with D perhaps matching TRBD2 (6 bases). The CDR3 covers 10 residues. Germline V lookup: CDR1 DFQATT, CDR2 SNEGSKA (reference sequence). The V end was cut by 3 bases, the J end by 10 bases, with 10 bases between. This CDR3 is CSASVEGQYF. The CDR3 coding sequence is TGCAGTGCTAGTGTGGAGGGACAGTACTTC.

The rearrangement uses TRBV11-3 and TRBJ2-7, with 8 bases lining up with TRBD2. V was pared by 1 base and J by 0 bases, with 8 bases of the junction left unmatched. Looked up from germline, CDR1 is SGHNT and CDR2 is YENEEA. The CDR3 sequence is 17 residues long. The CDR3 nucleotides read TGTGCCAGCAGCTTAGGTGACACTAGCGGACACTCCTACGAGCAGTACTTC. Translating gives CASSLGDTSGHSYEQYF.

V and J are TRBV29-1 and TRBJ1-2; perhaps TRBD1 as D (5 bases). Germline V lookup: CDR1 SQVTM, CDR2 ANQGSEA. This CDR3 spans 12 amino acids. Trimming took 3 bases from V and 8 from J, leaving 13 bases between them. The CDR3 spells CSVDPREDGYTF. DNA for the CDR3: TGCAGCGTTGACCCCAGGGAGGACGGCTACACCTTC.

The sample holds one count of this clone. The CDR3 protein is CAWSDRGLAVYEQYF. The DNA for the CDR3 is TGTGCCTGGAGTGATCGAGGACTAGCGGTCTACGAGCAGTACTTC. This chain uses TRBV30 with TRBJ2-7, with 10 bases fitting TRBD2. The germline gives CDR1 GTSNPN, CDR2 SVGIG (reference sequence). J was trimmed by 3 bases and V by 1 base; bases with no gene match: 6. The CDR3 has 15 residues.

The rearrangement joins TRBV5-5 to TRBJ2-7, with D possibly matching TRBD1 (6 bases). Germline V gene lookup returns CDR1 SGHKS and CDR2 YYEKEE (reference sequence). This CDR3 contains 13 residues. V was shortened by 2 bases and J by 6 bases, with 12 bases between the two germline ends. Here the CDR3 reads CASSFSGDGEQYF. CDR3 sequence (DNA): TGTGCCAGCAGCTTTTCAGGGGACGGCGAGCAGTACTTC.

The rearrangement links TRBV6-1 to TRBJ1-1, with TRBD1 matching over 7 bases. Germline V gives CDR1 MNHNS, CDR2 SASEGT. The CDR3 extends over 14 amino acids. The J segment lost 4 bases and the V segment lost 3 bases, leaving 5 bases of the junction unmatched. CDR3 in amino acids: CASSETGMVTEAFF. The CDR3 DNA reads TGTGCCAGCAGTGAGACAGGGATGGTCACTGAAGCTTTCTTT.